This entry concerns a single T cell receptor beta chain. Within one base of it there is no much larger clone, and no base qualities were kept. This sample stems from a study of T cells in tuberculosis (dated by TCRdb to 2017 to 2018). The study in broad terms: To characterize T cells specific for the mycobacterial lipid antigen glucose monomycolate (GMM), the study used CD1B tetramers together with high-throughput TCR immunosequencing.

Here is what the overall study found, with its caveats: The stringent sort gate may have missed T cells binding the CD1B-GMM tetramer with low affinity.

After being thawed and rested overnight, PBMC were stained with GMM-loaded CD1B tetramer, a Live/Dead dye and anti-CD3, and were then sorted on a FACS Aria II. C32 glucose monomycolate purified from Rhodococcus equi was loaded onto CD1B tetramers. PBMC used for tetramer sorting had been depleted of CD14-expressing monocytes for a separate study before cryopreservation. From each donor, some 100,000 tetramer-negative cells were sorted and were analyzed alongside the tetramer-positive cells. Antigen-specific T cells were sorted from a few healthy South African adults using GMM-loaded CD1B tetramers. TCR-alpha and TCR-beta chains were sequenced unpaired, so chain pairing information was not available. The immunoSEQ multiplex PCR assay was used to generate TCR libraries, with TCR-beta and/or TCR-alpha/delta assays applied to each sample. The amplified TCR libraries were sequenced using the Illumina high-throughput platform. In the authors' own workflow: Clustering and dimensionality reduction were performed using pairwise TCRdist distances among GMM-specific receptors from ex vivo sorted or in vitro expanded T cells. Sequence motifs defined by gene usage and CDR3 content were tested for enrichment in tetramer-positive versus tetramer-negative populations. TCRdb stores this immuneACCESS table with in-frame sequences only. Part of the clones is absent; in the studies checked, under half of the shortfall reflects unresolved V genes, and no reason is known for the rest. V, J and clone size reflect that table, while D and trimming were determined from the DNA. In this sample the table shows 55,000 to 70,000 clones, about 86% of which occur a single time. Together, the top ten hold about 13% of the sample.

Source material: CD1b-GMM tetramer-negative cells sorted from PBMCs. Per the publication, the cell subset or site label means: T cells not binding CD1B-GMM tetramer, sorted from same donor. The sequence was obtained from an adult woman with latent tuberculosis.

The CDR3 loop reads CASSSLAGVSYNEQFF. The sequenced DNA is TGTGCCAGTAGTTCCTTAGCGGGAGTTTCCTACAATGAGCAGTTCTTC. Recombination joined TRBV19 with TRBJ2-1; 9 nucleotides in the junction match TRBD2. Based on the germline V gene (reference sequence), the CDR1 and CDR2 sequences are LNHDA and SQIVND. The CDR3 covers 16 residues, taking in both the cysteine and the phenylalanine. CDR3 DNA only is kept here, 48 bases in frame from base 1. Here V drops 5 bases and J drops 1 base, and the junction holds 6 bases not matched to any gene.